The T cell receptor beta chain described here comes from a study of T-cell reconstitution after alpha-beta-depleted transplantation in children. The CDR3 spans 15 residues. Germline V gene lookup returns CDR1 LNHNV and CDR2 YYDKDF (reference sequence). V was clipped by 9 bases and J by 0 bases; unmatched bases: 7. With respect to this clonotype: Its specificity is not known.

General study results and limits: The high TCRbeta diversity at day 60 in some patients came from surviving recipient T cells and thymic progenitors. Several hundred expanded graft clones reportedly gave rise to the alpha-beta T cells present about two months after transplant. Hyperexpanded clones declined; after one year, newly produced T cells mostly supplied diversity.

Unique molecular identifiers were used in preparing the TCRbeta library. TCRdb reprocessed the PCR reads via MiXCR and lists one record per CDR3 protein. The sample holds hundreds of thousands of distinct CDR3 sequences; under 25% are singletons and the top ten take 14%. This receptor was identified in a boy in the first two years of life who had a stem cell transplant for acute myeloid leukemia, so the T cells may come from the graft donor. This chain links TRBV15 with TRBJ1-5; TRBD1 matches 8 bases. The starting material was PBMCs, mostly from graft donor cells, obtained 360 days after TCRalphabeta/CD19-depleted stem cell transplant. The CDR3 region has the DNA TGTGCCACTGGACAGGGACGATATAGCAATCAGCCCCAGCATTTT. It specifies CATGQGRYSNQPQHF.